The sequence of this T cell receptor (beta chain) was determined in a study of cytomegalovirus exposure and HLA in healthy donors. Study-wide results and caveats: The number of N-insertions in an Asian-associated ancestry cluster was reportedly below the 666-donor mean in a later analysis.

The PCR used 60 Vbeta and 13 Jbeta primers. Some clones are missing from TCRdb's copy, which holds only in-frame ones; the method was immunoSEQ multiplex PCR. The top ten clones hold under 2.5% of a sample with some 140,000 clones, over 70% of them seen once. V gave up 6 bases and J gave up 6 bases, with 14 bases separating them. Germline assignment: CDR1 ENHRY and CDR2 SYGVKD. This CDR3 comprises 13 residues. About this clone itself: Antigen specificity is unknown.

The specimen was PBMCs. The chain is built from TRBV10-3 and TRBJ1-2; perhaps TRBD1 as D (5 bases). The source is a man aged 25-45 years in good health and CMV-seronegative. DNA for the CDR3: TGTGCCATCAGGAGGCAGGGAGGGGATGGCTACACCTTC. Translating it yields CAIRRQGGDGYTF.